These 27 T cell receptor beta chains share one sample of origin, sequenced in a study of immune evolution from preneoplasia to lung adenocarcinoma. The protocol was immunoSEQ multiplex PCR, while the TCRdb copy is restricted to in-frame clones and leaves out a portion. Here the sample spans 9,500 to 10,000 clones, 80% to 85% being singletons. The specimen was FFPE minimally invasive lung adenocarcinoma tissue. The receptors originated from an older person with lung adenocarcinoma. Some clones in this sample may be carry-over from other donors' samples.

Concerning this clone: This sample includes further DNA sequences coding for the same CDR3. The chain carries TRBV18 and TRBJ2-6; 8 positions agree with TRBD1. V shed 1 base and J 2 bases; nucleotides not matched to a gene: 7. This CDR3 region has 18 residues. Germline-derived CDR1 and CDR2 are KGHSH and LQKENI. The CDR3 sequence is CASSPLGTGTPGANVLTF. The CDR3 coding sequence is TGTGCCAGCTCACCACTCGGGACAGGCACCCCTGGGGCCAACGTCCTGACTTTC.

V is TRBV4-2 and J is TRBJ2-1, with TRBD2 identical over 8 bases. V shed 4 bases, J shed 5 bases, and the junction held 4 bases outside the gene matches. Germline assignment: CDR1 LGHNA and CDR2 YNFKEQ. CDR3 length equals 14 residues. The CDR3 bases are TGTGCCAGCAGCCGCGGGGGGCCGGACAATGAGCAGTTCTTC. It is translated as CASSRGGPDNEQFF.

The rearrangement joins TRBV28 to TRBJ2-7; D gene uncertain. From germline, CDR1 is MDHEN and CDR2 SYDVKM. This CDR3 is built from 12 residues. The V end lost 3 bases, the J end lost 3 bases, and 6 bases lay between the germline ends. The CDR3 coding sequence is TGTGCCAGCAGTTTCCAGGACTACGAGCAGTACTTC. Its protein is CASSFQDYEQYF.

V is TRBV5-6 and J is TRBJ2-1; the D gene is possibly TRBD2 (5 bases). The CDR3 totals 15 residues. Trimming took off 0 bases at V and 3 bases at J, with 10 bases between the two ends. The germline V gene has CDR1 SGHDT and CDR2 YYEEEE. The CDR3 nucleotides are TGTGCCAGCAGCTTGGGAGGGAATGACTACAATGAGCAGTTCTTC. Residues: CASSLGGNDYNEQFF.

This clone was detected only a few times. The rearrangement uses TRBV19 and TRBJ1-5, with TRBD1 identical over 7 bases. Germline V gene sequence: CDR1 LNHDA, CDR2 SQIVND (reference sequence). V shed 1 base and J 3 bases; nucleotides not matched to a gene: 3. The CDR3 covers 15 residues. CDR3 loop: CASSIGTGNNQPQHF. CDR3 nucleotides: TGTGCCAGTAGTATAGGGACAGGAAACAATCAGCCCCAGCATTTT.

This clone was observed a handful of times. The J gene is TRBJ1-5, the V gene TRBV19; D is undetermined. The CDR3 has 15 residues. The germline V gene encodes CDR1 LNHDA and CDR2 SQIVND (reference sequence). The V end lost 5 bases, the J end lost 2 bases, and 13 bases lay between the germline ends. The CDR3 protein is CASSLGSVGNQPQHF. The DNA for the CDR3 is TGTGCCAGTAGTCTAGGATCTGTGGGCAATCAGCCCCAGCATTTT.

The gene calls are TRBV6-1 and TRBJ1-5; D gene unclear. Between the trimmed V and J ends, which lost 6 bases and 3 bases, there was a span of 12 bases. CDR1 MNHNS and CDR2 SASEGT come from the germline V gene. CDR3 length: 14 amino acids. The CDR3 sequence: CASRSGVDNQPQHF. The CDR3, as DNA: TGTGCCAGCAGGAGCGGGGTCGACAATCAGCCCCAGCATTTT.

The gene calls are TRBV4-2 and TRBJ1-4; the match to TRBD1 covers 12 bases. The J segment lost 8 bases and the V segment lost 1 base, leaving 5 bases of the junction unmatched. Germline CDR1 reads LGHNA; CDR2 reads YNFKEQ. CDR3 length: 16 amino acids. The CDR3, as DNA: TGTGCCAGCAGCCAAGCCCAGGGACAGGGGGCAGAAAAACTGTTTTTT. Its protein product is CASSQAQGQGAEKLFF.

The chain is built from TRBV7-2 and TRBJ2-2; 9 bases match TRBD1. Germline CDR1 SGHTA, CDR2 FQGNSA. Trimming cost V 1 base and J 7 bases; bases outside gene matches: 7. CDR3 length equals 16 residues. CDR3 loop: CASSLGKQGAVGELFF. As DNA, the CDR3 is TGTGCCAGCAGCTTAGGGAAACAGGGGGCCGTCGGGGAGCTGTTTTTT.

The rearrangement joins TRBV5-6 to TRBJ2-7, with 7 bases identical to TRBD2. The CDR3 contains 14 residues. Looked up from germline, CDR1 is SGHDT and CDR2 is YYEEEE. V lost 1 base to trimming and J lost 2 bases; unmatched junction nucleotides: 3. DNA of the CDR3: TGTGCCAGCAGCTTGTGGGGGGGTACCTACGAGCAGTACTTC. This codes for CASSLWGGTYEQYF. Full variable domain (outside the CDR3, taken from reference TRBV5-6 and TRBJ2-7): DAGVTQSPTHLIKTRGQQVTLRCSPKSGHDTVSWYQQALGQGPQFIFQYYEEEERQRGNFPDRFSGHQFPNYSSELNVNALLLGDSALYLCASSLWGGTYEQYFGPGTRLTVT.

This sequence joins TRBV7-9 and TRBJ2-1; TRBD2 aligns across 8 bases. With 6 bases clipped from V and 0 bases from J, the junction kept 4 bases outside the gene matches. The germline CDR1 and CDR2 sequences are SEHNR and FQNEAQ (reference sequence). The CDR3 runs to 15 residues. The chain's CDR3 is CASRKLADSYNEQFF. CDR3 DNA: TGTGCCAGCAGAAAACTAGCGGACTCCTACAATGAGCAGTTCTTC.

The J gene is TRBJ1-1, the V gene TRBV6-5, with D maybe TRBD1 (6 bases). The germline CDR1 and CDR2 sequences are MNHEY and SVGAGI. There are 14 residues in the CDR3. Trimming left V 7 bases short and J 4 bases short, with 16 bases between. The DNA for the CDR3 is TGTGCCAGCACCAAGGGGGGGGCGGTCACTGAAGCTTTCTTT. Residues: CASTKGGAVTEAFF.

The gene calls are TRBV19 and TRBJ1-5; TRBD1 is a possible D gene (5 bases). Germline CDR1 reads LNHDA; CDR2 reads SQIVND (reference sequence). Trimming left V 7 bases short and J 4 bases short, with 14 bases between. CDR3 size: 14 residues. The CDR3 sequence is CASNTGIRNQPQHF. CDR3 bases: TGTGCCAGTAATACAGGAATTCGTAATCAGCCCCAGCATTTT.

The CDR3 here is CASSLTGQGEKLFF. The CDR3 DNA reads as TGTGCCAGCAGTTTAACAGGGCAGGGTGAAAAACTGTTTTTT. The rearrangement uses TRBV28 and TRBJ1-4, with a possible D match to TRBD1 (6 bases). This CDR3 is 14 amino acids long. Trimming removed 2 bases from V and 7 bases from J, with 11 bases in between. Per germline, CDR1 MDHEN and CDR2 SYDVKM. The whole variable domain, remainder taken from reference TRBV28 and TRBJ1-4, is DVKVTQSSRYLVKRTGEKVFLECVQDMDHENMFWYRQDPGLGLRLIYFSYDVKMKEKGDIPEGYSVSREKKERFSLILESASTNQTSMYLCASSLTGQGEKLFFGSGTQLSVL.

The chain employs TRBV5-1 and TRBJ2-3; D remains ambiguous. The CDR3 consists of 14 residues. Between the trimmed V and J ends, which lost 0 bases and 3 bases, there was a span of 8 bases. Germline values: CDR1 SGHRS, CDR2 YFSETQ. The CDR3 region has the DNA TGCGCCAGCAGCTTGGTTGGGGAAACAGATACGCAGTATTTT. Its translation: CASSLVGETDTQYF.

This clone was seen only a few times. Other DNA sequences in the same sample also yield this CDR3. The chain carries TRBV11-3 and TRBJ2-1; 7 nucleotides agree with TRBD1. V shed 5 bases and J 0 bases; nucleotides not matched to a gene: 1. The CDR3 extends over 14 amino acids. Germline V gives CDR1 SGHNT, CDR2 YENEEA. The CDR3, as DNA: TGTGCCAGCAGCCCAGGGGGCTCCTACAATGAGCAGTTCTTC. It is translated as CASSPGGSYNEQFF.

CDR3 sequence: CASGLRGLINSPLHF. The CDR3 coding sequence is TGTGCCAGCGGACTCAGGGGGCTGATTAATTCACCCCTCCACTTT. The V and J genes are TRBV28 and TRBJ1-6, with 8 bases aligning to TRBD1. The CDR3 has 15 amino acids. CDR1 is MDHEN, CDR2 SYDVKM, per germline. With V trimmed by 8 bases and J by 6 bases, 9 bases remained unmatched.

The chain combines TRBV21-1 with TRBJ2-1; TRBD1, as called in the table, went unchecked against the DNA. TRBV21-1 is marked as a pseudogene. The CDR3 spans 14 residues. As DNA, the CDR3 is TGTGCCAGCAGCACTGGCCAGACCTACAATGAGCAGTTCTTC. Translation gives CASSTGQTYNEQFF.

The gene calls are TRBV30 and TRBJ1-1; no clear D. The CDR3 extends over 12 amino acids. The germline V gene has CDR1 GTSNPN and CDR2 SVGIG (reference sequence). V dropped 3 bases and J dropped 6 bases, with 11 bases sitting between them. The CDR3 here is CAWRGLAAEAFF. CDR3 coding DNA: TGTGCCTGGAGAGGACTGGCGGCTGAAGCTTTCTTT.

The chain uses TRBV18 and TRBJ2-3; possibly TRBD1 for D (5 bases). The CDR3 contains 13 residues. Germline V gene data show CDR1 as KGHSH and CDR2 as LQKENI. V was shortened by 6 bases and J by 4 bases, with 11 bases between the two germline ends. CDR3 amino acids: CASSPDTPDTQYF. The CDR3, as DNA: TGTGCCAGCTCGCCGGACACACCAGATACGCAGTATTTT.

The chain employs TRBV29-1 and TRBJ2-5, with D possibly being TRBD1 (6 bases). The CDR3 has 13 amino acids. Per the germline V gene, CDR1 is SQVTM and CDR2 is ANQGSEA. Trimming shortened V by 7 bases and J by 5 bases, and 17 bases separated the two germline ends. The CDR3 DNA follows: TGCAGCGCGTTTATGGGGGCCCGGGAGACCCAGTACTTC. It encodes CSAFMGARETQYF.

This chain uses TRBV18 with TRBJ2-7; maybe TRBD2 (5 bases). CDR3 length: 14 amino acids. Germline values: CDR1 KGHSH, CDR2 LQKENI. V shed 3 bases and J shed 2 bases, with 11 bases lying between them. CDR3: CASSPASTTYEQYF. CDR3 sequence (DNA): TGTGCCAGCTCACCTGCTAGCACTACCTACGAGCAGTACTTC.

Of note for this clone: At one of its ends the junction is not consistent with the germline gene, which may arise from a read error. The chain joins TRBV9 to TRBJ2-5, with 8 bases matching TRBD1. The CDR3 covers 16 residues. Germline CDR1 and CDR2: SGDLS and YYNGEE. Here the CDR3 reads CASSANQGQGQEIQYF. CDR3 bases: TGTGCCAGCAGCGCCAACCAAGGACAGGGACAAGAGATCCAGTACTTC.

This chain uses TRBV7-3 with TRBJ1-1, with D perhaps matching TRBD1 (5 bases). CDR3 size: 15 residues. Germline V CDR1 and CDR2: SGHTA, FQGTGA. V was trimmed by 2 bases and J by 3 bases, leaving 13 bases between them. This CDR3 reads CASSLSLREDTEAFF. DNA of the CDR3: TGTGCCAGCAGCTTATCACTCAGGGAGGACACTGAAGCTTTCTTT.

The J gene is TRBJ1-1, the V gene TRBV29-1; no clear D gene. Germline CDR1 reads SQVTM; CDR2 reads ANQGSEA. Trimming cost V 4 bases and J 9 bases, with 12 bases left between them. The CDR3 contains 11 residues. The CDR3 sequence: CSVVRDLKAFF. The CDR3 nucleotides are TGCAGCGTTGTGAGGGATCTGAAAGCTTTCTTT.

A note on this clone: Other nucleotide sequences in the sample specify the same CDR3. J is TRBJ2-6 and V is TRBV6-1, with unresolved D. CDR3 length equals 11 residues. Germline lookup yields CDR1 MNHNS and CDR2 SASEGT. The V and J ends lost 8 bases and 1 base respectively, with 0 bases between them. The CDR3 reads CASSGANVLTF. The DNA for the CDR3 is TGTGCCAGCTCTGGGGCCAACGTCCTGACTTTC.

There are a few counts of this clone. The V and J genes are TRBV28 and TRBJ1-5; D remains unclear. Germline V gene data show CDR1 as MDHEN and CDR2 as SYDVKM. The length of the CDR3 is 15 residues. V dropped 5 bases and J dropped 2 bases, with 13 bases sitting between them. DNA for the CDR3: TGTGCCAGCAGTCGACCCGGGTGGGGCAATCAGCCCCAGCATTTT. As protein: CASSRPGWGNQPQHF.